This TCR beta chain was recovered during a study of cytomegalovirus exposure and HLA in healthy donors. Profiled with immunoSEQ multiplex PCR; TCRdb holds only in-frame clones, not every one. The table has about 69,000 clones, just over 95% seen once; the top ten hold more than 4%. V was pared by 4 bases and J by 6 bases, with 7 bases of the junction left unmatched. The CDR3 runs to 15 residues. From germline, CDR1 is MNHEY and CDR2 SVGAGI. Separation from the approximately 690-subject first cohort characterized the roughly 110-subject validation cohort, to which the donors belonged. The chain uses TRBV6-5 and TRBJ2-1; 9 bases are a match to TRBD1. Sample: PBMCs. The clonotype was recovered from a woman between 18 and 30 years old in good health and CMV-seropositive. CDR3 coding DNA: TGTGCCAGCAGTTCAGGGACAGGGATTCGCAATGAGCAGTTCTTC. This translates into CASSSGTGIRNEQFF.